These 14 T cell receptor beta chains originate from one sample sequenced in a study of CD8+CD57+ T cells in acquired aplastic anemia. Profiling that covered TCR beta VDJ and CDR3 relied on genomic DNA as its template. TCRdb processed the reads anew with MiXCR; each CDR3 protein has one entry. The sample has roughly 170,000 distinct CDR3 sequences, almost 50% seen once; the top ten hold 10% to 15%. Sequenced patients had shown CD8+CD57+ cell expansion by flow cytometry. Sequenced sample: sorted CD4+, CD8+, or CD8+CD57+ T cells (not recorded which) from PBMCs. The receptors shown here come from a human donor with aplastic anemia.

This clonotype was detected many times. The rearrangement links TRBV25-1 to TRBJ1-4; 8 bases are a match to TRBD1. This CDR3 region has 12 residues. V shed 7 bases, J shed 10 bases, and the junction held 5 bases outside the gene matches. In germline, CDR1 is MGHDK, CDR2 SYGVNS. The chain's CDR3 is CASTGGGGKLFF. The CDR3 DNA reads as TGTGCCAGCACAGGGGGCGGCGGAAAACTGTTTTTT.

This clonotype was counted at least ten times. The chain employs TRBV6-1 and TRBJ2-1; D is unclear. The V end was cut by 2 bases, the J end by 0 bases, with 11 bases between. The CDR3 covers 16 residues. Germline CDR1 and CDR2: MNHNS and SASEGT. The CDR3 spells CASSEQFSSSYNEQFF. The CDR3 nucleotides are TGTGCCAGCAGTGAACAGTTCTCGAGCTCCTACAATGAGCAGTTCTTC.

The chain is built from TRBV11-2 and TRBJ2-7; 7 nucleotides align to TRBD1. Germline V gene lookup returns CDR1 SGHAT and CDR2 FQNNGV. The CDR3 consists of 12 residues. Losses at the gene ends were 4 bases for V and 5 bases for J; bases not matched to a gene: 2. The CDR3 is CASSWGTDEQYF. In DNA, the CDR3 is TGTGCCAGCAGCTGGGGGACAGACGAGCAGTACTTC.

V usage is TRBV4-1 and J usage is TRBJ2-1; 8 bases align to TRBD2. CDR3 length equals 18 residues. Per the germline V gene, CDR1 is MGHRA and CDR2 is YSYEKL. Trimming cost V 1 base and J 8 bases; bases outside gene matches: 16. This CDR3 is CASSQGPSGPLREDEQFF. CDR3 coding DNA: TGCGCCAGCAGCCAAGGTCCTAGCGGGCCACTGAGAGAGGATGAGCAGTTCTTC.

This clonotype was seen many times. The chain combines TRBV6-1 with TRBJ2-7, with 7 bases lining up with TRBD1. The J segment lost 0 bases and the V segment lost 7 bases, leaving 6 bases of the junction unmatched. The germline V gene encodes CDR1 MNHNS and CDR2 SASEGT. This CDR3 spans 14 amino acids. The CDR3 DNA is TGTGCCAGCAAGGGACAGATTGACTCCTACGAGCAGTACTTC. The encoded protein is CASKGQIDSYEQYF.

This chain uses TRBV29-1 with TRBJ1-6; TRBD1 matches at 12 bases. This CDR3 comprises 14 residues. Germline assignment: CDR1 SQVTM and CDR2 ANQGSEA. V lost 6 bases, J lost 11 bases, and 8 bases stayed unmatched. The CDR3 loop reads CSVDPGQGATPLHF. The CDR3 coding sequence is TGCAGCGTCGACCCGGGACAGGGGGCAACACCCCTCCACTTT.

This clonotype was found many times. The rearrangement links TRBV5-4 to TRBJ1-6; TRBD1 matches at 7 bases. The CDR3 runs 15 residues. Germline V gene data show CDR1 as SGHNT and CDR2 as YYREEE (reference sequence). Trimming at V came to 5 bases and at J to 6 bases, leaving 8 bases not matched to a gene. The CDR3 spells CASSQGGRLNSPLHF. CDR3 DNA: TGTGCCAGCAGTCAGGGGGGAAGGCTTAATTCACCCCTCCACTTT.

This clonotype was recorded many times. The chain has TRBV20-1 and TRBJ2-7, with TRBD1 matching 7 bases. After removal of 3 bases from V and 3 bases from J, the junction contained 11 bases not matched to a gene. Germline lookup yields CDR1 DFQATT and CDR2 SNEGSKA (reference sequence). This CDR3 has 15 residues. The CDR3 reads CSASNNRGLDYEQYF. For the CDR3, the DNA is TGCAGTGCTAGCAATAACAGGGGATTGGACTACGAGCAGTACTTC.

This clonotype was detected many times. The chain joins TRBV12-3 or TRBV12-4 to TRBJ2-3; 10 positions match TRBD2. The V segment lost 5 bases and the J segment 2 bases; nucleotides outside the gene matches: 7. The CDR3 is made up of 16 amino acids. CDR3 bases: TGTGCCAGCAGTCCACTCGGACTAGCGGCCACAGATACGCAGTATTTT. Amino acid sequence: CASSPLGLAATDTQYF.

The genes are TRBV20-1 and TRBJ1-1; D not certain. From germline, CDR1 is DFQATT and CDR2 SNEGSKA (reference sequence). Between the trimmed V and J ends, which lost 3 bases and 1 base, there was a span of 9 bases. This CDR3 spans 13 amino acids. The CDR3 sequence: CSASQPPNTEAFF. The CDR3 DNA follows: TGCAGTGCTAGCCAACCGCCGAACACTGAAGCTTTCTTT.

The V call is TRBV7-6, the J call TRBJ1-2; 10 bases match TRBD1. The CDR3 loop spans 14 amino acids. V was clipped by 7 bases and J by 6 bases; unmatched bases: 8. Germline lookup yields CDR1 SGHVS and CDR2 FNYEAQ. CDR3 nucleotide sequence: TGTGCCAGCACCGAAGTGACAGGGGGCAATGGCTACACCTTC. It translates to CASTEVTGGNGYTF.

As to this clonotype: A much larger clone lies one base from this, so it may be a read error. The V gene is TRBV29-1, the J gene TRBJ2-7; D may be TRBD1 or TRBD2 (5 bases each). Germline V lookup: CDR1 SQVTM, CDR2 ANQGSEA. Trimming shortened V by 2 bases and J by 1 base, and 9 bases separated the two germline ends. The CDR3 has 13 amino acids. Written as DNA, the CDR3 is TGCAGCGTTGAATGGGACGGTTCCTACGAGCAGTACTTC. This codes for CSVEWDGSYEQYF.

The rearrangement uses TRBV19 and TRBJ2-2, with 7 bases matching TRBD2. Germline V CDR1 and CDR2: LNHDA, SQIVND (reference sequence). CDR3 length: 17 amino acids. V was clipped by 2 bases and J by 4 bases; unmatched bases: 10. CDR3 nucleotides: TGTGCCAGTAGTATATTAGGAGGGAGGGCGGGCACCGGGGAGCTGTTTTTT. Residues: CASSILGGRAGTGELFF.

The chain uses TRBV5-5 and TRBJ2-7; 10 bases match TRBD2. Trimming cost V 4 bases and J 3 bases; bases outside gene matches: 7. CDR3 size: 15 residues. Germline V gives CDR1 SGHKS, CDR2 YYEKEE (reference sequence). Written as DNA, the CDR3 is TGTGCCAGCAGCCCAAGCGGGGGGGGTTTCTACGAGCAGTACTTC. This codes for CASSPSGGGFYEQYF.